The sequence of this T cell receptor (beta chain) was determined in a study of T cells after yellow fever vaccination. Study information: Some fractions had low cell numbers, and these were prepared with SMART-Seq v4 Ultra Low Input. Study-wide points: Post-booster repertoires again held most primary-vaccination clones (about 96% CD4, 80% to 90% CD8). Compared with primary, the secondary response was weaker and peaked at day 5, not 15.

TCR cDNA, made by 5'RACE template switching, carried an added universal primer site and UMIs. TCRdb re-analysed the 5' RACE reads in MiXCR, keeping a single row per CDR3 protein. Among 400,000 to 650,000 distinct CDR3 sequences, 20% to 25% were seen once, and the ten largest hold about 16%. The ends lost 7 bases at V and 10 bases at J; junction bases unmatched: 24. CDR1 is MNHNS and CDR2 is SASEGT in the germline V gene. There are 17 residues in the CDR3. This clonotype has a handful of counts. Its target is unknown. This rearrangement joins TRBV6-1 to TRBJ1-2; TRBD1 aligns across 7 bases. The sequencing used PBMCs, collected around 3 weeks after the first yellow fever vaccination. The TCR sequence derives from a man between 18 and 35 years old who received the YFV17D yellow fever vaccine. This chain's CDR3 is CASNRPSGGTASWDYTF. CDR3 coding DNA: TGTGCCAGCAATCGACCCAGTGGGGGGACAGCTTCATGGGACTACACCTTC.